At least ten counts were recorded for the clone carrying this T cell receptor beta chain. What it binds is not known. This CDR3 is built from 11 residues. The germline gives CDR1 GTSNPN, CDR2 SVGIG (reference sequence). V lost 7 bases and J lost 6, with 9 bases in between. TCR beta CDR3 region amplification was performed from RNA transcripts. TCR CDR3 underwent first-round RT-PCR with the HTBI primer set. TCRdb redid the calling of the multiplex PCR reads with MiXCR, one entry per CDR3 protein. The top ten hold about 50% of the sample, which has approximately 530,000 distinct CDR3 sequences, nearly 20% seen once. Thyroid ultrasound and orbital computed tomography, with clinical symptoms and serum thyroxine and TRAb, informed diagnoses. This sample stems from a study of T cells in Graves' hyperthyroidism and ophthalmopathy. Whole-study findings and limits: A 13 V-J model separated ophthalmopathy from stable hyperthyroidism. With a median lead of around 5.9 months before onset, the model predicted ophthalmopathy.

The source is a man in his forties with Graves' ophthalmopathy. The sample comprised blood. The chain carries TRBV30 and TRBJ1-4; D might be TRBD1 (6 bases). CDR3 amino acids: CASDSDEKLFF. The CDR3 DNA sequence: TGTGCCTCGGACAGTGATGAAAAACTGTTTTTT. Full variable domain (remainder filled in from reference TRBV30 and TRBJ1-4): SQTIHQWPATLVQPVGSPLSLECTVEGTSNPNLYWYRQAAGRGLQLLFYSVGIGQISSEVPQNLSASRPQDRQFILSSKKLLLSDSGFYLCASDSDEKLFFGSGTQLSVL.